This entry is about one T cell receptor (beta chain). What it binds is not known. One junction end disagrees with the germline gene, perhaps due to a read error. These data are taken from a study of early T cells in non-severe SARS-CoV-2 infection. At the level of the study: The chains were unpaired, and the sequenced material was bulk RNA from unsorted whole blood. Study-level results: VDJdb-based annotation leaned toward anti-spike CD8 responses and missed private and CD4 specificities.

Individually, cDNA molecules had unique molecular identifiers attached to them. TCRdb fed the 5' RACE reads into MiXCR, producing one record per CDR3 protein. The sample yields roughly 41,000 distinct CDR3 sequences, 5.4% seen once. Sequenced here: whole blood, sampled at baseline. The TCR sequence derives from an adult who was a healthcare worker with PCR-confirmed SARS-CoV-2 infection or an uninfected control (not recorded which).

The CDR3 nucleotides read TGCAGCGTTATGGCGGACAAAAGGGACTTC. Translating gives CSVMADKRDF. The chain recombines TRBV29-1 with TRBJ2-5; the D gene is possibly TRBD1 (5 bases). The CDR3 runs to 10 residues. The germline gives CDR1 SQVTM, CDR2 ANQGSEA. The full variable domain, rest sourced from reference TRBV29-1 and TRBJ2-5, is SAVISQKPSRDICQRGTSLTIQCQVDSQVTMMFWYRQQPGQSLTLIATANQGSEATYESGFVIDKFPISRPNLTFSTLTVSNMSPEDSSIYLCSVMADKRDFGPGTRLLVL.